This T cell receptor (beta chain) was sequenced during a study of cytomegalovirus exposure and HLA in healthy donors (TCRdb year 2017). Regarding the study in general: According to an earlier analysis of a few hundred of the donors, 150 million to 200 million T cells yielded roughly 100 million unique TCR beta sequences and 276 Gb of sequence data. An early release that covered about 600 HLA-typed donors contained approximately 300 gigabases of sequencing data and 65 million to 100 million unique TCR sequences. The genetic ancestry cluster associated with self-reported Caucasian donors included about 81% of the roughly 380 genotyped donors. The aim of the study was to test whether cataloging public T cell receptors could identify signatures of past pathogen exposure. Using immunosequencing, the study profiled T cell repertoires from 550 to 750 subjects and related those repertoires to cytomegalovirus serostatus. Besides the first cohort of roughly 640 subjects, a separate validation cohort made up of around 120 different subjects was used. The study combined high-throughput TCR immunosequencing, statistical association of individual TCRs with disease status, and machine learning to predict cytomegalovirus infection status. A later analysis re-analyzed previously published TCR beta repertoires from 600 to 850 donors and added high-resolution HLA genotyping to study TCR occurrence patterns. Rather than using new phenotypic data, the later analysis identified candidate immune exposures from TCR beta sequences and from how often those sequences occurred across donors. An earlier analysis of a few hundred of the donors applied high-throughput TCR beta sequencing to assess whether each TCR beta V gene segment acted as functional or pseudogenic. Donor age, sex, ethnicity and CMV serostatus were compiled together with the repertoire data. A later genetic analysis took genome-wide SNP genotypes for about three fifths of the roughly 700 donors and used that subset as a discovery cohort. Every discovery cohort repertoire had been produced on one sequencing platform. HLA typing included class I and class II loci at four-digit resolution. Typing coverage varied by locus: roughly 629-640 donors for A, B, C, DRB1 and DQB1; 522 for DQA1; over 600 for DPA1; fewer than 480 for DPB1. A handful of DR-DQ haplotypes were handled as single units for association and clustering because linkage in the cohort was strong. Among approximately 370 genotyped donors of the cohort, an average of approximately 200,000 unique TCR beta nucleotide sequences was sequenced per donor, of which 15% to 20% were non-productive. Overall study results and their limits: A group of highly shared sequence variants was considered likely to be a technical artifact of the sequencing pipeline. V-gene and J-gene trimming of TCR beta chains was associated with a missense DCLRE1C variant in a later genetic analysis, and the association was replicated in an independent cohort. A total of about 180 TCR beta chains were listed by the study as associated with cytomegalovirus. According to a later genetic analysis, donors in an Asian-associated ancestry cluster had fewer N-insertions in productive TCRs than the approximately 690-donor mean. Three of the identified cytomegalovirus-associated TCR beta chains were confirmed in vitro to be specific for cytomegalovirus antigens. In a later analysis, several top co-occurrence clusters were reported to appear linked to parvovirus B19, influenza, CMV and Epstein-Barr virus. In a later analysis, most CMV-associated TCR beta chains were found to appear HLA-restricted, with HLA associations seemingly driven largely by CMV exposure. Only TCR beta chains were sequenced in this cohort, and the absence of alpha or paired-chain data limited detectable features. Specific HLA alleles were associated with roughly 17,000 TCR beta sequences at a false discovery rate of 0.05 in a later analysis. In a later analysis, the rate of TCR association differed among HLA loci, with DRB1 alleles having the most associated TCRs and HLA-C alleles having the fewest. Sequencing depth was assumed to be roughly uniform across donors in the presence/absence analyses, though that assumption may not hold. Across donors, most TCR sequences were observed very rarely, whereas some public TCRs were present in many individuals. A further reported finding was that TCR beta sequences accurately predicted the HLA-A and HLA-B alleles for most subjects in the first cohort. Linkage disequilibrium might explain the correlated functional status among segregating V segments, but an unknown experimental factor could not be excluded. Immune exposure information for the cohort was limited to CMV serostatus. The earlier analysis of approximately 540 of the donors excluded 15 to 20 rarely observed V segments, including chromosome 9 orphons, because counts were too low. Because HLA typing was unavailable for some donors at each locus, only the typed subset was used in association tests. Strong co-occurrence of HLA alleles, especially DR and DQ, made assigning TCR associations to individual alleles difficult. The 87-base-pair reads could not distinguish some IMGT-functional V segments, including TRBV6-2 and TRBV6-3, so those segments were excluded. Cytomegalovirus status was reported to be diagnosed by the classifier with high specificity and sensitivity in both the original and validation cohorts. According to the authors, the approach could potentially be generalized to other disease states and immunological phenotypes. In an earlier analysis of 587 of the donors, most TCR beta V segments were observed in productive rearrangements about 90% or about 30% of the time, broadly matching IMGT annotations. In a later analysis, HLA-associated TCR beta chains showed more clonal expansion and lower generation probabilities than non-associated chains that were equally common.

This clone was observed a few times. Its antigen is still unknown. No base qualities exist here, and no much larger clone lies one base off it. The CDR3 has 14 amino acids, counting the end cysteine and phenylalanine. Of the read, only the CDR3 DNA is kept; its 42 bases are in frame from base 1. The library was obtained by the immunoSEQ multiplex PCR assay. A mixture of 60 forward primers for TCR Vbeta segments and 13 reverse primers for TCR Jbeta segments was used in the multiplex PCR. The CDR3 region of rearranged TCR beta genes was amplified from genomic DNA with a multiplex PCR assay. The Illumina HiSeq System was used to sequence the amplified TCR beta libraries as 87-base-pair reads. The original pipeline was this. Across the 640 or so repertoires, a later analysis counted some 80 million unique TCR beta chains, roughly 11 million of which were shared by at least two donors. Raw reads were error-corrected and collapsed into unique sequences by a nearest-neighbor algorithm in which closely related sequences were merged to remove PCR and sequencing errors. Alignment of CDR3 sequences to IMGT reference sequences was used to assign V, D and J gene segments. For a sequence to be retained, at least a six-nucleotide match to both a V gene segment and a J gene segment was required. Rearrangements were classified as productive when the CDR3 lacked stop codons and remained in frame with V and J, and all other rearrangements were classified as non-productive. CDR3 was defined according to IMGT convention as the region running from the second conserved V-encoded cysteine to the conserved J-encoded phenylalanine. In an earlier analysis of more than 550 of the donors, sequences lacking an unambiguous match to a single V gene segment were excluded. An earlier analysis of several hundred of the donors called V segments functional above 56.7% productive rearrangements and segregating when the between-donor standard deviation exceeded 5%. To diagnose cytomegalovirus status from the catalog of TCR beta chain sequences, a statistical classification framework was built. In a later analysis, V and J genes were assigned by comparing TCR nucleotide sequences against IMGT/GENE-DB human TR gene sequences. A later analysis assigned CDR3 sequences and most-parsimonious VDJ recombination scenarios with the TCRdist pipeline. In a later analysis, every TCR beta chain was defined by the combination of its CDR3 amino acid sequence and its V-gene family, and reads without a unique V-gene family were dropped. To address suspected cross-contamination and a sequencing artifact, a later analysis removed a few hundred highly shared, low-generation-probability nucleotide sequences. In a later analysis, a clonal expansion index was calculated for each public chain from normalized within-repertoire ranks of inferred template counts. A later analysis computed generation probabilities with a VDJ recombination model fitted to out-of-frame rearrangements, and checked the results against IGoR. In a later analysis, TCR-TCR, TCR-HLA and TCR-CMV co-occurrence was scored with hypergeometric tests, and a repertoire-size bias correction was applied to TCR pairs. A later analysis estimated false discovery rates by permuting HLA or CMV assignments 20 times. In a later analysis, co-occurring TCRs were grouped with DBSCAN, and TCRdist sequence similarity was added when clustering was performed within HLA-allele-positive subsets. For co-occurrence clustering, repertoires with fewer than 30,000 or more than 120,000 public chains were excluded, along with roughly 5 repertoires with anomalous nucleotide sharing. Not all clones reach the TCRdb copy of this immuneACCESS table, which keeps in-frame sequences only. Checked studies attribute under half of the gap to unresolved V genes and leave the rest unexplained. That table supplies the V and J calls and clone size; D and trimming were determined from the DNA. Counted in this sample were roughly 190,000 clones; about 9.4% of them appeared once. Of the sample, 1% to 1.5% is held by the ten largest clones.

The cohort was made up of approximately 700 healthy bone marrow donors. At the time of sampling, every cohort member was nominally healthy, though immune exposures that went unrecorded were likely present. The donor tested CMV seropositive, placing the donor among the approximately 310 seropositive members of the cohort. A peripheral blood sample was collected from each donor, and TCR beta sequencing was performed on peripheral blood mononuclear cells. Genomic DNA extraction from the blood cell samples was performed with the Qiagen DNeasy Blood Extraction Kit. Material for sequencing was PBMCs. The TCR was taken from a woman in her 30s in good health and CMV-seropositive. The rearranged segments are TRBV1 and TRBJ1-5. TRBV1 is tagged as a pseudogene. The DNA sequence reads TGCACCAGCAGCCAAGAACTCCGCCCGTCGGCCCAGCATTTT. It codes for CTSSQELRPSAQHF.